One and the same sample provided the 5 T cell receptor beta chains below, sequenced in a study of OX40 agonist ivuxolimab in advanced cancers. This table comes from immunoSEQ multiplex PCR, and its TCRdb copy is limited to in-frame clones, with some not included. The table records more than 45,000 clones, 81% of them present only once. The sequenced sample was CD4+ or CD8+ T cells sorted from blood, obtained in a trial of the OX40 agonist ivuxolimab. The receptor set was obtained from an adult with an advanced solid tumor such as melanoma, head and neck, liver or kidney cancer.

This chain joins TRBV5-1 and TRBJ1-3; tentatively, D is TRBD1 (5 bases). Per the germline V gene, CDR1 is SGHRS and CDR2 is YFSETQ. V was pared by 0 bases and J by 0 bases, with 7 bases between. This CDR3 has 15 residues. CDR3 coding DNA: TGCGCCAGCAGCTTGGACGGGACCTCTGGAAACACCATATATTTT. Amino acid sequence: CASSLDGTSGNTIYF.

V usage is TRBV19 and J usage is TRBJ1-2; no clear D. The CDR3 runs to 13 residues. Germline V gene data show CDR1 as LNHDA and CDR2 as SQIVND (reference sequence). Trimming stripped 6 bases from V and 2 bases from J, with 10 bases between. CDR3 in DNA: TGTGCCAGTAGGAGGACGGGAAACTATGGCTACACCTTC. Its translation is CASRRTGNYGYTF.

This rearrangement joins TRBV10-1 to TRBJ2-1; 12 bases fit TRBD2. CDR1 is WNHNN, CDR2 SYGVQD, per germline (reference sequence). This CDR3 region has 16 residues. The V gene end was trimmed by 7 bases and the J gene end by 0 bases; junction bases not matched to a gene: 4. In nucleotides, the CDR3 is TGCGCCAGCACCGGACTAGCGGGGTCCTCCTACAATGAGCAGTTCTTC. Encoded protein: CASTGLAGSSYNEQFF.

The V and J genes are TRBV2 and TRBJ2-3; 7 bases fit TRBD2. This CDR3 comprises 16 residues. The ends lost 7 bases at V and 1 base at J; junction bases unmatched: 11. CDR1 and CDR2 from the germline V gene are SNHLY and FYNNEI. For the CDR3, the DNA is TGTGCCAGCACCCCCTCGAGGAGCGGGGGCACAGATACGCAGTATTTT. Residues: CASTPSRSGGTDTQYF.

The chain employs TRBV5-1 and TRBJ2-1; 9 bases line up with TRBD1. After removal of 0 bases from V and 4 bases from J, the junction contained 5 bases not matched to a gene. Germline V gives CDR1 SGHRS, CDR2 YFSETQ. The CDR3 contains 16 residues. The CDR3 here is CASSLGDRAGYNEQFF. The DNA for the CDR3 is TGCGCCAGCAGCTTGGGGGACAGGGCGGGTTACAATGAGCAGTTCTTC.